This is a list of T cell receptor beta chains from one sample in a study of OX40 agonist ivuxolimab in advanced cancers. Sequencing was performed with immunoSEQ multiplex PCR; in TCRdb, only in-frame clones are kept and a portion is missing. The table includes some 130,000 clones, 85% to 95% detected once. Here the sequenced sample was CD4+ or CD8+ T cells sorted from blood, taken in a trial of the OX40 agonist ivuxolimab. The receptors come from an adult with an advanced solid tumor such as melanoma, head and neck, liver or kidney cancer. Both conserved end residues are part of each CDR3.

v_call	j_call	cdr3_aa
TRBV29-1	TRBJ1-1	CSVKVNTEAFF
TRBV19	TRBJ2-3	CASRQDGQGGTDTQYF
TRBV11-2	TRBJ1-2	CASSFTGRNGYTF
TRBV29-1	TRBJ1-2	CSVDTGTGIYGYTF
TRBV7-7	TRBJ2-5	CASSPLAGEGETQYF
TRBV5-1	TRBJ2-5	CASSLAVRGRAATQYF
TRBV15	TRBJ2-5	CATSPLGTSLETQYF
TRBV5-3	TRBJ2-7	CASSPQEGSYEQYF
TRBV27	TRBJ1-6	CASSLGGFSPLHF
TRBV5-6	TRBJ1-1	CASSLPENTEAFF
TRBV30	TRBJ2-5	CAWSWAGGRETQYF
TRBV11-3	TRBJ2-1	CASSLYLASGVYNEQFF
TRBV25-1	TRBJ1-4	CASSEWGSGDEKLFF
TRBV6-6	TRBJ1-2	CASSYSGQGPYGYTF
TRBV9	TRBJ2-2	CASSSSRDLRQTGELFF
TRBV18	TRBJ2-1	CASSPTRYSYNEQFF
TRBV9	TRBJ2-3	CASSFQAAPSTDTQYF
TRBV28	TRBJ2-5	CASSGRLAGRETQYF
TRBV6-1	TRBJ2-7	CASSEHVTYEQYF
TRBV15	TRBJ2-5	CATSASGAETQYF
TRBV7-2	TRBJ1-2	CASSTPGQGFDGYTF
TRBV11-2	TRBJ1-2	CASSFPGRTYGYTF
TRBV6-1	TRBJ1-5	CASSVQGQGWSNQPQHF
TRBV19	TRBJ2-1	CASSPGRAGGRWDEQFF
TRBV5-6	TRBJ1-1	CASSRIVAGTQNTEAFF
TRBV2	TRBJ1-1	CASRPGAGGVGTEAFF
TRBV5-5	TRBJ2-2	CASSLAGGFTGELFF
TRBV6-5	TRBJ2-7	CASSYSGQGAYEQYF
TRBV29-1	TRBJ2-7	CSAQRAGVWKQYF
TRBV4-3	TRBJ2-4	CASSQGLTRGTKNIQYF
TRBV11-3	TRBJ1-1	CASSLVTLNTEAFF
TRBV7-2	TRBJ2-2	CASSFRGTTGELFF
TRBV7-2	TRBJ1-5	CASSLGGGGAAFQPQHF
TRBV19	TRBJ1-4	CASSMGTGINEKLFF
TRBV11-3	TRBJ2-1	CATSPGGEYNEQFF
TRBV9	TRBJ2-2	CASSVAGLAGNTGELFF
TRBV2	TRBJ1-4	CASSVRTGEKLFF
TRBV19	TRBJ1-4	CASSILPTNEKLFF
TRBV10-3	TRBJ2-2	CAISGGATGELFF
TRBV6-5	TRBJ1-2	CASRLQGSGNYGYTF
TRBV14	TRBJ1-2	CASSLGTDYGYTF
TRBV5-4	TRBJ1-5	CASSSQGANQPQHF
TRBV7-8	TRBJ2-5	CASSSTLGRETQYF
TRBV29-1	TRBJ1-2	CSVEGWQGVGYTF
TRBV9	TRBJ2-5	CASSPRQGEETQYF